The T cell receptor (beta chain) under discussion was sequenced for a study of cytomegalovirus exposure and HLA in healthy donors. Overall study: Findings of an earlier analysis included some 110 million unique TCR beta sequences from 190 million or so T cells. Study outcomes and limitations: One variant, a missense change in DCLRE1C, was linked in a later analysis to TCR beta V- and J-gene trimming.

This clone was seen a few times. What it binds is not known. The V gene end was trimmed by 4 bases and the J gene end by 6 bases; junction bases not matched to a gene: 3. The CDR3 length is 14 residues. CDR1 SEHNR and CDR2 FQNEAQ come from the germline V gene (reference sequence). Amplification used 60 Vbeta primers and 13 Jbeta primers. In the authors' workflow: In a later analysis, 10 million to 11 million of around 75 million unique beta chains occurred in at least two donors. The data were produced by immunoSEQ multiplex PCR, yet TCRdb's version contains in-frame clones alone and is incomplete. That table supplies the V and J calls and clone size; D and trimming were determined from the DNA. The profile covers 55,000 to 70,000 clones, with around four fifths appearing a single time and more than 4.5% taken by the ten largest.

This TCR came from a male donor in good health and CMV-seropositive. V is TRBV7-9 and J is TRBJ1-5; 10 bases agree with TRBD1. The sample consisted of PBMCs. The CDR3 protein is CASSSDRGLQPQHF. CDR3 bases: TGTGCCAGCAGCTCCGACAGGGGGCTTCAGCCCCAGCATTTT.